These 14 T cell receptor beta chains were sequenced from one sample in a study of cytomegalovirus exposure and HLA in healthy donors. 60 Vbeta and 13 Jbeta primers were used in PCR. Measured with immunoSEQ multiplex PCR; TCRdb has only the in-frame clones, and not every one. The sample carries fewer than 75,000 clones, roughly 78% recorded once. Source material: PBMCs. The receptors shown here come from a woman aged 25 to 45 in good health and CMV-seronegative.

This clone was picked up one time. The chain links TRBV19 to TRBJ1-6, with TRBD1 matching over 7 bases. This CDR3 is 13 amino acids long. Germline V gives CDR1 LNHDA, CDR2 SQIVND (reference sequence). V lost 8 bases, J lost 8 bases, and 6 bases stayed unmatched. The CDR3 bases are TGTGCCAGTCACCGGGACAGAGATTCACCCCTCCACTTT. Protein sequence: CASHRDRDSPLHF.

This clone was found once. V is TRBV30 and J is TRBJ1-4; TRBD1 matches 9 bases. V lost 0 bases to trimming and J lost 8 bases; unmatched junction nucleotides: 10. Germline CDR1 and CDR2: GTSNPN and SVGIG (reference sequence). CDR3 length: 16 residues. The CDR3 is CAWSVLGTGSGEKLFF. The CDR3, as DNA: TGTGCCTGGAGTGTACTGGGGACAGGGTCTGGGGAAAAACTGTTTTTT. Complete variable domain (other parts from reference TRBV30 and TRBJ1-4): SQTIHQWPATLVQPVGSPLSLECTVEGTSNPNLYWYRQAAGRGLQLLFYSVGIGQISSEVPQNLSASRPQDRQFILSSKKLLLSDSGFYLCAWSVLGTGSGEKLFFGSGTQLSVL.

The chain is built from TRBV11-2 and TRBJ2-7; D is unresolved. Germline CDR1 SGHAT, CDR2 FQNNGV. V lost 5 bases to trimming and J lost 3 bases, with 8 bases between them. This CDR3 comprises 12 residues. The CDR3 reads CASSSPGYEQYF. The CDR3 DNA is TGTGCCAGCAGCAGCCCGGGCTACGAGCAGTACTTC.

This chain connects TRBV28 to TRBJ1-2; TRBD1 aligns across 10 bases. The germline CDR1 and CDR2 sequences are MDHEN and SYDVKM. The junction had 5 bases not matched to a gene; V was cut back by 5 bases and J by 8 bases. CDR3 length: 13 residues. CDR3 in amino acids: CASSPSTGGGYTF. The CDR3 DNA reads as TGTGCCAGCAGTCCTTCGACAGGGGGCGGCTACACCTTC.

There are a few counts of this clone. The chain has TRBV28 and TRBJ1-6; 8 nucleotides line up with TRBD1. CDR3 length equals 15 residues. The ends lost 7 bases at V and 8 bases at J; junction bases unmatched: 10. The germline V gene has CDR1 MDHEN and CDR2 SYDVKM. This chain's CDR3 is CASTKSQGGHSPLHF. The CDR3 bases are TGTGCCAGCACAAAATCACAGGGGGGGCATTCACCCCTCCACTTT.

This clone has just one count. The CDR3 sequence is CAIKAENTGELFF. The CDR3 region has the DNA TGTGCCATCAAGGCGGAGAACACCGGGGAGCTGTTTTTT. The chain carries TRBV10-3 and TRBJ2-2; no clear D gene. The ends were cut back, 7 bases at V and 1 base at J, with 7 bases in the middle. The CDR3 is 13 amino acids. CDR1 ENHRY and CDR2 SYGVKD come from the germline V gene.

The V and J genes are TRBV7-9 and TRBJ2-4, with TRBD2 as a possible D gene (5 bases). This CDR3 has 16 residues. Germline CDR1 and CDR2: SEHNR and FQNEAQ (reference sequence). The germline V and J ends were trimmed by 2 bases and 1 base, with 12 bases remaining between them. CDR3 bases: TGTGCCAGCAGCTTATCGGAGGTGGAGGCCAAAAACATTCAGTACTTC. It translates to CASSLSEVEAKNIQYF. The full variable domain, completed using reference TRBV7-9 and TRBJ2-4, is DTGVSQNPRHKITKRGQNVTFRCDPISEHNRLYWYRQTLGQGPEFLTYFQNEAQLEKSRLLSDRFSAERPKGSFSTLEIQRTEQGDSAMYLCASSLSEVEAKNIQYFGAGTRLSVL.

The chain employs TRBV14 and TRBJ1-6; D unclear. Trimming cost V 0 bases and J 10 bases, with 13 bases left between them. Germline V lookup: CDR1 SGHDN, CDR2 FVKESK. CDR3 size: 15 residues. The DNA for the CDR3 is TGTGCCAGCAGCCAAGATCTTTACAGTCGGTCACCCCTCCACTTT. It codes for CASSQDLYSRSPLHF.

This sequence joins TRBV30 and TRBJ1-2; 9 nucleotides match TRBD1. Germline CDR1 GTSNPN, CDR2 SVGIG (reference sequence). The CDR3 has 17 residues. The V gene end was trimmed by 3 bases and the J gene end by 1 base; junction bases not matched to a gene: 12. The CDR3 loop is CAWRAGQGTLFNYGYTF. CDR3 sequence (DNA): TGTGCCTGGAGAGCGGGACAGGGTACCCTTTTTAACTATGGCTACACCTTC. The full variable domain, rest sourced from reference TRBV30 and TRBJ1-2, is SQTIHQWPATLVQPVGSPLSLECTVEGTSNPNLYWYRQAAGRGLQLLFYSVGIGQISSEVPQNLSASRPQDRQFILSSKKLLLSDSGFYLCAWRAGQGTLFNYGYTFGSGTRLTVV.

The V call is TRBV2, the J call TRBJ1-1; unclear D gene. The CDR3 sequence is 14 residues long. Trimming left V 2 bases short and J 0 bases short, with 7 bases between. The germline gives CDR1 SNHLY, CDR2 FYNNEI. The CDR3 here is CASSEQEVNTEAFF. CDR3 coding DNA: TGTGCCAGCAGTGAACAGGAGGTGAACACTGAAGCTTTCTTT.

This clone was observed a handful of times. The J gene is TRBJ2-3, the V gene TRBV6-4; a weak D match, TRBD2 (5 bases). V dropped 2 bases and J dropped 8 bases, with 11 bases sitting between them. The CDR3 contains 13 residues. Germline V lookup: CDR1 MRHNA, CDR2 SNTAGT. In nucleotides, the CDR3 is TGTGCCAGCAGTGACAGGGCGGCGGGTACGCAGTATTTT. This codes for CASSDRAAGTQYF.

In the case of this clone: A read error may account for a junction end that differs from germline. The rearrangement joins TRBV4-1 to TRBJ2-1, with 8 bases aligning to TRBD2. This CDR3 contains 12 residues. The V gene's germline CDR1 is MGHRA and CDR2 YSYEKL. The CDR3 coding sequence is TGCGCCAGCAGCCAAGATCGCCAGCGGGAGATCTTC. As protein: CASSQDRQREIF.

A single count supports this clone. The chain links TRBV11-2 to TRBJ2-7, with 8 bases lining up with TRBD2. Germline V lookup: CDR1 SGHAT, CDR2 FQNNGV. The CDR3 covers 16 residues. The V segment lost 5 bases and the J segment 1 base; nucleotides outside the gene matches: 10. The CDR3, as DNA: TGTGCCAGCAGCCCGCTCCTCGGGGGGGGATCCTACGAGCAGTACTTC. It specifies CASSPLLGGGSYEQYF.

V gene TRBV30 combines with J gene TRBJ2-7; the match to TRBD1 covers 8 bases. The CDR3 loop spans 15 amino acids. V gave up 2 bases and J gave up 3 bases; unmatched junction bases: 9. CDR1 is GTSNPN, CDR2 SVGIG, per germline (reference sequence). The CDR3 region has the DNA TGTGCCTGGAGTTCCAGGGGGCGTAAATTCTACGAGCAGTACTTC. Encoded protein: CAWSSRGRKFYEQYF.